This T cell receptor (beta chain) was profiled in a study of blood T cell repertoires in COVID-19. Generated by immunoSEQ multiplex PCR, the TCRdb table keeps only in-frame clones and is missing some. Of about 230,000 clones listed, around 83% were seen once; the top ten hold roughly 5.8%. The CDR3 contains 15 residues. Germline V gives CDR1 SGHTA, CDR2 FQGNSA. J lost 3 bases, V lost 5 bases, and 10 bases had no gene match. J is TRBJ2-7 and V is TRBV7-2; TRBD1 matches at 7 bases. The sequenced sample consisted of peripheral blood. The TCR comes from an elderly man with acute or convalescent COVID-19. The CDR3 loop is CASSPGQVVNYEQYF. The CDR3, as DNA: TGTGCCAGCAGCCCCGGACAGGTCGTTAACTACGAGCAGTACTTC.